What follows are 20 T cell receptor beta chains derived from one specimen sequenced in a study of blood T cell repertoires in COVID-19. Produced via immunoSEQ multiplex PCR; TCRdb's table is partial and in-frame only. The top ten hold 2.5% to 3% of the sample, which has 250,000 to 350,000 clones, about 85% seen once. Source material: PBMCs or T cells enriched from blood (not recorded which). The origin of the receptors is a woman in her 50s who had recovered from COVID-19.

Here the CDR3 DNA reads TGTGCCAGCAGCGCCAGGGGGTATGATGAAAAACTGTTTTTT. Translated, it gives CASSARGYDEKLFF. This chain joins TRBV9 and TRBJ1-4; 7 bases map to TRBD1. This CDR3 is built from 14 residues. V lost 3 bases and J lost 6; bases outside the gene matches: 5. The germline gives CDR1 SGDLS, CDR2 YYNGEE.

J is TRBJ2-5 and V is TRBV27; D not certain. This CDR3 is built from 14 residues. Deletions cut 3 bases from V and 5 bases from J, with 13 bases between. CDR1 is MNHEY, CDR2 SMNVEV, per germline (reference sequence). The CDR3: CASSFHGTGETQYF. The CDR3 nucleotides are TGTGCCAGCAGTTTCCACGGAACCGGGGAGACCCAGTACTTC.

CDR3 coding DNA: TGTGCCAGCAGCCCATCGGAGGGAAGTCAGCCCCAGCATTTT. Translated, it gives CASSPSEGSQPQHF. The chain employs TRBV5-8 and TRBJ1-5; no reliable D call. Germline V gene lookup returns CDR1 SGHTS and CDR2 YDEGEE. The CDR3 extends over 14 amino acids. V lost 4 bases to trimming and J lost 6 bases, with 14 bases between them. The variable domain in full, with the rest retrieved from reference TRBV5-8 and TRBJ1-5, is EAGVTQSPTHLIKTRGQQATLRCSPISGHTSVYWYQQALGLGLQFLLWYDEGEERNRGNFPPRFSGRQFPNYSSELNVNALELEDSALYLCASSPSEGSQPQHFGDGTRLSIL.

This clone has more than one count but fewer than ten. The rearrangement links TRBV18 to TRBJ1-6, with 7 bases matching TRBD1. The germline V gene encodes CDR1 KGHSH and CDR2 LQKENI. This CDR3 has 14 amino acids. The junction had 2 bases not matched to a gene; V was cut back by 4 bases and J by 5 bases. The CDR3 sequence is CASSRDSNNSPLHF. CDR3 sequence (DNA): TGTGCCAGCTCACGGGACAGCAATAATTCACCCCTCCACTTT.

CDR3 region: CASSPEVAGGAEQYF. CDR3 sequence (DNA): TGTGCCAGCAGCCCGGAGGTGGCGGGGGGAGCCGAGCAGTACTTC. The chain recombines TRBV11-2 with TRBJ2-7; 8 nucleotides line up with TRBD2. CDR1 is SGHAT and CDR2 is FQNNGV in the germline V gene. The length of the CDR3 is 15 residues. Trimming cost V 5 bases and J 6 bases; bases outside gene matches: 12.

The chain uses TRBV28 and TRBJ2-7; 10 bases map to TRBD2. CDR1 and CDR2 (germline): MDHEN, SYDVKM. J gave up 6 bases and V 6 bases, and 5 bases lay outside the gene matches. The CDR3 totals 13 residues. As DNA, the CDR3 is TGTGCCAGCAGGAGCGGGGGGGCGGGCGAGCAGTACTTC. This gives the protein CASRSGGAGEQYF.

The CDR3 spells CASSSGTGLYEQYF. The CDR3, as DNA: TGCGCCAGCAGCTCCGGGACAGGGTTATACGAGCAGTACTTC. The chain has TRBV5-1 and TRBJ2-7; 9 bases agree with TRBD1. V lost 3 bases and J lost 4; bases outside the gene matches: 5. The CDR3 spans 14 residues. Germline-derived CDR1 and CDR2 are SGHRS and YFSETQ.

This chain links TRBV6-5 with TRBJ1-1, with TRBD1 as a possible D gene (5 bases). CDR3 length: 13 amino acids. Germline CDR1 and CDR2: MNHEY and SVGAGI. V lost 8 bases, J lost 4 bases, and 14 bases lay in between. The CDR3 sequence is CASFAGWRTEAFF. CDR3 coding DNA: TGTGCCAGCTTCGCAGGGTGGCGCACTGAAGCTTTCTTT.

The chain is built from TRBV6-5 and TRBJ1-4; a weak D match, TRBD1 (6 bases). The CDR3 sequence is 15 residues long. Trimming cost V 5 bases and J 4 bases, with 14 bases left between them. Germline values: CDR1 MNHEY, CDR2 SVGAGI. The CDR3 region is CASSPDRDDNEKLFF. Here the CDR3 DNA reads TGTGCCAGCAGTCCGGACAGAGATGATAATGAAAAACTGTTTTTT.

The V gene is TRBV5-4, the J gene TRBJ1-4; possibly TRBD1 for D (5 bases). Looked up from germline, CDR1 is SGHNT and CDR2 is YYREEE (reference sequence). Trimming left V 0 bases short and J 7 bases short, with 13 bases between. The CDR3 totals 15 residues. CDR3 loop: CASSLEAGRGEKLFF. CDR3 DNA: TGTGCCAGCAGCTTGGAGGCAGGGCGAGGTGAAAAACTGTTTTTT.

This chain's CDR3 is CASTLLGQLLGGYTF. The CDR3, as DNA: TGTGCCAGCACCCTGCTGGGACAACTTTTAGGTGGCTACACCTTC. V gene TRBV14 combines with J gene TRBJ1-2, with a tentative D call TRBD1 (6 bases). This CDR3 has 15 amino acids. Trimming took off 7 bases at V and 7 bases at J, with 22 bases between the two ends. CDR1 SGHDN and CDR2 FVKESK come from the germline V gene.

This clone qualifies as medium-sized. Other DNA sequences from this sample encode an identical CDR3 as well. This chain joins TRBV6-1 and TRBJ1-5; D perhaps matches TRBD1 (6 bases). Germline V lookup: CDR1 MNHNS, CDR2 SASEGT. CDR3 length: 14 residues. Trimming removed 2 bases at V and 7 bases at J, with 12 bases between. The CDR3 is CASSEWQGNQPQHF. CDR3 sequence (DNA): TGTGCCAGCAGTGAATGGCAGGGGAACCAGCCCCAGCATTTT.

This chain joins TRBV19 and TRBJ2-3, with TRBD2 as a possible D gene (5 bases). CDR3 length: 14 amino acids. V lost 8 bases, J lost 1 base, and 13 bases lay in between. Germline lookup yields CDR1 LNHDA and CDR2 SQIVND (reference sequence). CDR3 DNA sequence: TGTGCCAGTGGATCGGTGCGGGGCACAGATACGCAGTATTTT. Translation gives CASGSVRGTDTQYF.

The rearrangement joins TRBV6-1 to TRBJ2-7; D remains ambiguous. This CDR3 has 15 amino acids. Trimming removed 4 bases at V and 0 bases at J, with 13 bases between. Germline loops: CDR1 MNHNS, CDR2 SASEGT. The CDR3, as DNA: TGTGCCAGCAGTGCCACAACCCTCAGCTCCTACGAGCAGTACTTC. Protein product: CASSATTLSSYEQYF.

This clone was picked up one time. The V gene is TRBV28, the J gene TRBJ2-1, with 7 bases identical to TRBD2. The V gene end was trimmed by 2 bases and the J gene end by 1 base; junction bases not matched to a gene: 5. The CDR3 totals 16 residues. CDR1 MDHEN and CDR2 SYDVKM come from the germline V gene. CDR3 nucleotides: TGTGCCAGCAGTTTAGTTGGGGGGGGGTCCTACAATGAGCAGTTCTTC. Translated, it gives CASSLVGGGSYNEQFF.

This sequence joins TRBV5-1 and TRBJ1-6, with 7 bases aligning to TRBD1. The CDR3 is made up of 14 amino acids. J lost 10 bases, V lost 2 bases, and 6 bases had no gene match. Germline V CDR1 and CDR2: SGHRS, YFSETQ. The CDR3 is CASSFGQVESPLHF. The DNA for the CDR3 is TGCGCCAGCAGCTTTGGACAGGTTGAATCACCCCTCCACTTT.

The V gene is TRBV11-2, the J gene TRBJ2-5; no reliable D call. Between the trimmed V and J ends, which lost 7 bases and 2 bases, there was a span of 8 bases. The CDR3 sequence is 12 residues long. Germline V lookup: CDR1 SGHAT, CDR2 FQNNGV. The CDR3 here is CASKPGQETQYF. The CDR3 DNA reads TGTGCCAGCAAGCCAGGACAAGAGACCCAGTACTTC.

The chain combines TRBV28 with TRBJ1-5; a weak D match, TRBD1 (5 bases). The CDR3 consists of 16 residues. CDR1 and CDR2 (germline): MDHEN, SYDVKM. V lost 2 bases, J lost 2 bases, and 13 bases lay in between. The CDR3 here is CASSLVQGVGNQPQHF. The CDR3 nucleotides read TGTGCCAGCAGTTTAGTCCAAGGGGTCGGCAATCAGCCCCAGCATTTT.

This clone was counted once. The chain uses TRBV14 and TRBJ2-3; tentative D call: TRBD1 (6 bases). This CDR3 is built from 15 residues. Germline-derived CDR1 and CDR2 are SGHDN and FVKESK. Trimming cost V 0 bases and J 6 bases, with 13 bases left between them. CDR3 coding DNA: TGTGCCAGCAGCCAAGATTTCGAGAGGGGGGATACGCAGTATTTT. Residues: CASSQDFERGDTQYF.

A few counts support this clone. Germline is not matched at one junction end, which may reflect a read error. The chain couples TRBV28 to TRBJ1-1; possible D gene TRBD1, 5 bases. Germline loops: CDR1 MDHEN, CDR2 SYDVKM. This CDR3 has 12 residues. CDR3 sequence (DNA): TGTCCCAGGGCAGGAATGAACACTGAAGCTTTCTTT. Protein product: CPRAGMNTEAFF.